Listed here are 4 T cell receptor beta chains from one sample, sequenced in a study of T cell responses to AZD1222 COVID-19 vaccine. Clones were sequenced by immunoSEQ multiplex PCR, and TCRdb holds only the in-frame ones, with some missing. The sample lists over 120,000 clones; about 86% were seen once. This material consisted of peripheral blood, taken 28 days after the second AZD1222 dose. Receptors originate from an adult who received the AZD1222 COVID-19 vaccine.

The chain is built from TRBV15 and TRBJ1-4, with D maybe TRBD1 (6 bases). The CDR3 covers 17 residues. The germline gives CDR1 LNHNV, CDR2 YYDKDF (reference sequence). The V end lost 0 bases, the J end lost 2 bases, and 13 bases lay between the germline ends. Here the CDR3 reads CATSRETLGGTNEKLFF. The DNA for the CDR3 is TGTGCCACCAGCAGAGAGACCTTGGGGGGCACTAATGAAAAACTGTTTTTT. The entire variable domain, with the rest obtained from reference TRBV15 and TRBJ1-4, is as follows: DAMVIQNPRYQVTQFGKPVTLSCSQTLNHNVMYWYQQKSSQAPKLLFHYYDKDFNNEADTPDNFQSRRPNTSFCFLDIRSPGLGDTAMYLCATSRETLGGTNEKLFFGSGTQLSVL.

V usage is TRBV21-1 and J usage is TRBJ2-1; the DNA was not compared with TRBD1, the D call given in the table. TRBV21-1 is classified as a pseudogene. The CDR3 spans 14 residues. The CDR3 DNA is TGTGCCAGCAGCCCCCGGCTCAGGCTCAATGAGCAGTTCTTC. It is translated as CASSPRLRLNEQFF.

In DNA, the CDR3 is TGTGCCAGCAGCTTACGCGACACCTACGAGCAGTACTTC. It specifies CASSLRDTYEQYF. The chain employs TRBV7-8 and TRBJ2-7, with D hard to call. CDR1 and CDR2 (germline): SGHVS, FQNEAQ. The CDR3 totals 13 residues. Trimming removed 2 bases from V and 2 bases from J, with 7 bases in between.

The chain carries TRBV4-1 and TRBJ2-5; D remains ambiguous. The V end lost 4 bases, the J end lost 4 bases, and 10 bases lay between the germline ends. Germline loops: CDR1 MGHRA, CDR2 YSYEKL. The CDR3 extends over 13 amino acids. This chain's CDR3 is CASSRLPGETQYF. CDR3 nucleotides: TGCGCCAGCAGCCGCCTTCCGGGAGAGACCCAGTACTTC.